This T cell receptor beta chain was recorded in a study of blood T cell repertoires in COVID-19. The wider study: Samples came from the United States, Italy and Spain, spanning acute and convalescent COVID-19. T cells, B-cell-depleted T cells, or PBMCs supplied cDNA or gDNA.

Original data processing: Nucleated cell counts were estimated from reference gene primer amplification. Some clones are missing from TCRdb's copy, which holds only in-frame ones; the method was immunoSEQ multiplex PCR. V and J calls and clone size are as listed in that table; D and trimming were resolved from the DNA. The sample includes 150,000 to 200,000 clones, around 76% seen only once; the top ten take approximately 9%. Germline V gene sequence: CDR1 SEHNR, CDR2 FQNEAQ (reference sequence). V shed 5 bases, J shed 8 bases, and the junction held 7 bases outside the gene matches. CDR3 length: 15 amino acids.

The receptor was isolated from a woman in her 50s with active or convalescent COVID-19. The chain recombines TRBV7-9 with TRBJ2-1; 12 bases align to TRBD1. Sequencing input: peripheral blood. CDR3 region: CASSNWDRGRDEQFF. Written as DNA, the CDR3 is TGTGCCAGCAGCAACTGGGACAGGGGGCGCGATGAGCAGTTCTTC.